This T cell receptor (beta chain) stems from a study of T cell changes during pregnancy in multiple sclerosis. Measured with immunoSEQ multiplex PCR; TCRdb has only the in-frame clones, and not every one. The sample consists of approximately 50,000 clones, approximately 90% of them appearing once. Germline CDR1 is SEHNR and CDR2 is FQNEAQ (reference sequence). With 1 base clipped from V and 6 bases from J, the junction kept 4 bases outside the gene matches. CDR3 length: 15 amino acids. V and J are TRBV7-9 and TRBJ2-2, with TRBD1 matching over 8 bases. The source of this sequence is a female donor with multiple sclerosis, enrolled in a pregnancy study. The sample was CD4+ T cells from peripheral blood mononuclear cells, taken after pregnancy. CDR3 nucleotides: TGTGCCAGCAGCTTAGTCAGGGGGCGCCCCGGGGAGCTGTTTTTT. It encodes CASSLVRGRPGELFF. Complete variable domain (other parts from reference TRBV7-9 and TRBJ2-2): DTGVSQNPRHKITKRGQNVTFRCDPISEHNRLYWYRQTLGQGPEFLTYFQNEAQLEKSRLLSDRFSAERPKGSFSTLEIQRTEQGDSAMYLCASSLVRGRPGELFFGEGSRLTVL.